Following are 25 T cell receptor beta chains from one sample sequenced in a study of CXCR3-negative and CXCR3-positive naive CD8 T cells. The method, 5' RACE with UMI labels, was used to prepare the TRB cDNA libraries. TCRdb reanalyzed the 5' RACE reads and collapses them to one entry per CDR3 protein, without DNA. Here the sample table reports tens of thousands of distinct CDR3 sequences. Sequenced input: memory CD8+ T cells from blood. The receptors originated from a human donor in good health. Some clones in this sample may be carry-over from other donors' samples.

This chain joins TRBV20-1 and TRBJ2-3; as DNA is missing, the TRBD1 call by TCRdb cannot be tested. CDR3 length equals 18 residues. Germline V gene data show CDR1 as DFQATT and CDR2 as SNEGSKA (reference sequence). This CDR3 is CSARARPGQGLPTDTQYF.

The rearrangement uses TRBV10-3 and TRBJ1-6; TCRdb returns TRBD1, unconfirmable since there is no DNA. CDR3 size: 13 residues. Germline V lookup: CDR1 ENHRY, CDR2 SYGVKD. This CDR3 is CATTGTPDSPLHF.

The gene calls are TRBV7-9 and TRBJ2-1; TCRdb calls TRBD1, which cannot be checked without DNA. Germline V CDR1 and CDR2: SEHNR, FQNEAQ (reference sequence). This CDR3 has 15 residues. CDR3 region: CASSETGPRVNEQFF.

This CDR3 reads CATSRDRGGAYNEQFF. V is TRBV15 and J is TRBJ2-1; TCRdb's D call, TRBD1, is unchecked because there is no DNA. Per germline, CDR1 LNHNV and CDR2 YYDKDF (reference sequence). The CDR3 length is 16 residues.

The chain has TRBV29-1 and TRBJ1-1; absent DNA, TCRdb's TRBD1 call cannot be checked. The CDR3 runs to 13 residues. Germline CDR1 is SQVTM and CDR2 is ANQGSEA. The CDR3 spells CSFSTLGSTEAFF.

The chain is built from TRBV7-6 and TRBJ2-1; TCRdb returns TRBD1, unconfirmable since there is no DNA. Germline CDR1 is SGHVS and CDR2 is FNYEAQ. This CDR3 region has 14 residues. CDR3 loop: CASSLGDYYGEQFF.

CDR3 protein: CASSSLAGGPGDEQYF. This chain uses TRBV28 with TRBJ2-7; the D call from TCRdb, TRBD2, cannot be confirmed without DNA. Germline values: CDR1 MDHEN, CDR2 SYDVKM. The CDR3 runs 16 residues.

The rearrangement uses TRBV28 and TRBJ2-7; TCRdb indicates TRBD2, and absent DNA this call remains unverified. CDR1 and CDR2 from the germline V gene are MDHEN and SYDVKM. The CDR3 contains 15 residues. The CDR3 loop reads CASSLGRQWVYEQYF.

The rearrangement uses TRBV6-5 and TRBJ2-7. The CDR3 has 14 amino acids. Germline V gene lookup returns CDR1 MNHEY and CDR2 SVGAGI. This CDR3 is CASSGRQGTYEQYF.

This chain connects TRBV12-3 or TRBV12-4 to TRBJ2-1; the TRBD1 assignment by TCRdb is unverifiable without DNA. The CDR3 is made up of 17 amino acids. CDR3 region: CASSLGVVGAIYNEQFF.

J is TRBJ2-1 and V is TRBV6-4; TCRdb names TRBD2, which stays unverified in the absence of DNA. CDR1 and CDR2 from the germline V gene are MRHNA and SNTAGT. The CDR3 covers 13 residues. The CDR3 here is CASSSGGANEQFF.

The V call is TRBV28, the J call TRBJ2-7; no DNA is available, so the TRBD1 call from TCRdb remains unchecked. Germline values: CDR1 MDHEN, CDR2 SYDVKM. The CDR3 runs to 15 residues. CDR3 in amino acids: CASSLLGGTTYEQYF.

The chain links TRBV6-5 to TRBJ1-5. CDR1 is MNHEY, CDR2 SVGAGI, per germline. The CDR3 runs to 13 residues. The CDR3 reads CASSYGPGQPQHF.

The chain links TRBV28 to TRBJ2-3; the D gene TCRdb calls, TRBD1, cannot be checked with no DNA. The CDR3 runs to 16 residues. CDR1 and CDR2 from the germline V gene are MDHEN and SYDVKM. CDR3 sequence reads: CASSLWGTLRTDTQYF.

V gene TRBV20-1 combines with J gene TRBJ2-1; TCRdb lists TRBD1, though no DNA is available to test this call. The CDR3 is 15 residues long. The germline V gene encodes CDR1 DFQATT and CDR2 SNEGSKA (reference sequence). The CDR3 loop reads CSASEGEWSYNEQFF.

The chain has TRBV7-2 and TRBJ2-5; no DNA is available, so the TRBD1 call from TCRdb remains unchecked. The CDR3 extends over 13 amino acids. Germline lookup yields CDR1 SGHTA and CDR2 FQGNSA. The CDR3 here is CASSHPPQETQYF.

This chain connects TRBV7-6 to TRBJ2-1. The CDR3 has 13 amino acids. Per the germline V gene, CDR1 is SGHVS and CDR2 is FNYEAQ. The CDR3 loop reads CASSIGQTGEQLF.

V usage is TRBV9 and J usage is TRBJ2-1; TCRdb's assignment of TRBD2 cannot be checked, as there is no DNA. The CDR3 length is 14 residues. In germline, CDR1 is SGDLS, CDR2 YYNGEE. CDR3 sequence reads: CASSVVSGLNEQFF.

V gene TRBV12-5 combines with J gene TRBJ2-3; the D gene TCRdb calls, TRBD2, cannot be checked with no DNA. Germline V lookup: CDR1 LGHNT, CDR2 FRNRAP. The CDR3 has 16 amino acids. The CDR3 spells CASGQTGTSERDTQYF. The variable domain in full, completed from reference TRBV12-5 and TRBJ2-3, reads DARVTQTPRHKVTEMGQEVTMRCQPILGHNTVFWYRQTMMQGLELLAYFRNRAPLDDSGMPKDRFSAEMPDATLATLKIQPSEPRDSAVYFCASGQTGTSERDTQYFGPGTRLTVL.

The chain carries TRBV6-4 and TRBJ1-1. The germline gives CDR1 MRHNA, CDR2 SNTAGT. CDR3 length equals 15 residues. The CDR3 loop is CASSPSSEWNTEEVF.

V is TRBV6-4 and J is TRBJ2-3; the TCRdb D gene call, TRBD2, has no DNA to confirm it. This CDR3 region has 15 residues. Germline CDR1 is MRHNA and CDR2 is SNTAGT. The CDR3 loop reads CASSERGEGTDTQYF.

The chain is built from TRBV28 and TRBJ2-5; TCRdb's D gene call, TRBD1, goes unchecked for lack of DNA. The CDR3 runs 15 residues. Germline V gives CDR1 MDHEN, CDR2 SYDVKM. This CDR3 is CASSHTLGVGETQYF. Variable domain in full (rest from reference TRBV28 and TRBJ2-5): DVKVTQSSRYLVKRTGEKVFLECVQDMDHENMFWYRQDPGLGLRLIYFSYDVKMKEKGDIPEGYSVSREKKERFSLILESASTNQTSMYLCASSHTLGVGETQYFGPGTRLLVL.

J is TRBJ2-4 and V is TRBV6-5. Germline-derived CDR1 and CDR2 are MNHEY and SVGAGI. This CDR3 has 14 residues. The CDR3 sequence is CASSYSPERNIQYF.

The chain employs TRBV7-9 and TRBJ1-1; TCRdb's D gene call, TRBD1, goes unchecked for lack of DNA. The CDR3 has 16 residues. Germline values: CDR1 SEHNR, CDR2 FQNEAQ (reference sequence). The CDR3 sequence: CASSLDKMGGDTEAFF.

The chain uses TRBV4-1 and TRBJ2-5. The germline CDR1 and CDR2 sequences are MGHRA and YSYEKL. This CDR3 is built from 14 residues. This CDR3 is CASSQEKSSETQYF.